Below are 24 T cell receptor beta chains sequenced from a single sample in a study of blood T cell repertoires in COVID-19. Repertoires were generated with immunoSEQ multiplex PCR, while TCRdb's copy carries only in-frame clones and drops some. The data show about 150,000 clones, with roughly three quarters seen just once and around 4% held by the top ten. Source material: peripheral blood. The receptor set was obtained from a man between 60 and 75 years old with acute or convalescent COVID-19.

This chain links TRBV13 with TRBJ2-2; possibly TRBD1 for D (6 bases). Between the trimmed V and J ends, which lost 5 bases and 3 bases, there was a span of 22 bases. The CDR3 runs 18 residues. The germline gives CDR1 PRHDT, CDR2 FYEKMQ (reference sequence). The CDR3: CASSKYPDRRSDTGELFF. The DNA for the CDR3 is TGTGCCAGCAGCAAATACCCCGACAGGAGGTCCGACACCGGGGAGCTGTTTTTT.

The CDR3 DNA sequence: TGTGCCAGCACCTCCGGGAACACCTACGAGCAGTACTTC. Translation gives CASTSGNTYEQYF. The chain combines TRBV7-9 with TRBJ2-7; maybe TRBD2 (5 bases). The CDR3 runs 13 residues. Trimming took 7 bases from V and 2 from J, leaving 12 bases between them. Germline CDR1 SEHNR, CDR2 FQNEAQ (reference sequence).

DNA for the CDR3: TGTGCCAGCAGTCAGGGACAGGGGGCCTACAATGAGCAGTTCTTC. Protein product: CASSQGQGAYNEQFF. The chain recombines TRBV2 with TRBJ2-1, with 11 bases fitting TRBD1. Trimming removed 5 bases from V and 2 bases from J; junction bases left unmatched: 2. Germline V gene data show CDR1 as SNHLY and CDR2 as FYNNEI. The CDR3 loop spans 15 amino acids.

This chain joins TRBV2 and TRBJ2-5, with 12 bases matching TRBD1. The germline V gene encodes CDR1 SNHLY and CDR2 FYNNEI. J was trimmed by 5 bases and V by 6 bases; bases with no gene match: 7. The CDR3 runs 15 residues. The CDR3, as DNA: TGTGCCAGCAGGGGACAGGGGGCGCCGGTGGAGACCCAGTACTTC. It translates to CASRGQGAPVETQYF. Full variable domain (rest looked up from reference TRBV2 and TRBJ2-5): EPEVTQTPSHQVTQMGQEVILRCVPISNHLYFYWYRQILGQKVEFLVSFYNNEISEKSEIFDDQFSVERPDGSNFTLKIRSTKLEDSAMYFCASRGQGAPVETQYFGPGTRLLVL.

This clone was detected only a few times. The chain employs TRBV2 and TRBJ2-1, with unresolved D. V dropped 6 bases and J dropped 8 bases, with 8 bases sitting between them. In germline, CDR1 is SNHLY, CDR2 FYNNEI. The CDR3 is 11 residues long. CDR3 amino acids: CASSSQDEQFF. The DNA of the CDR3 is TGTGCCAGCAGCTCGCAGGATGAGCAGTTCTTC.

This clone was detected ten times or more. The rearrangement links TRBV25-1 to TRBJ1-1, with D unresolved. Germline values: CDR1 MGHDK, CDR2 SYGVNS. This CDR3 has 12 residues. The V end lost 5 bases, the J end lost 1 base, and 5 bases lay between the germline ends. The CDR3: CASSTGNTEAFF. CDR3 DNA: TGTGCCAGCAGTACCGGGAACACTGAAGCTTTCTTT. Supplemented by reference TRBV25-1 and TRBJ1-1, the full variable domain reads EADIYQTPRYLVIGTGKKITLECSQTMGHDKMYWYQQDPGMELHLIHYSYGVNSTEKGDLSSESTVSRIRTEHFPLTLESARPSHTSQYLCASSTGNTEAFFGQGTRLTVV.

The V and J genes are TRBV2 and TRBJ2-7; the match to TRBD2 covers 9 bases. The germline gives CDR1 SNHLY, CDR2 FYNNEI. The CDR3 extends over 12 amino acids. Unmatched junction bases numbered 11, after V lost 8 bases and J lost 12 bases. The CDR3 reads CASGTGTSIPYF. The CDR3 DNA follows: TGTGCCAGCGGAACCGGGACTAGCATCCCGTACTTC.

This sequence joins TRBV5-1 and TRBJ2-7, with 7 bases matching TRBD2. The trim removed 4 bases at V and 0 bases at J, leaving 4 bases unmatched. The V gene's germline CDR1 is SGHRS and CDR2 YFSETQ. CDR3 length: 14 residues. CDR3 DNA: TGCGCCAGCAGCCCGGGAGGCAGCTCCTACGAGCAGTACTTC. It encodes CASSPGGSSYEQYF. Drawing the rest from reference TRBV5-1 and TRBJ2-7, the complete variable domain is KAGVTQTPRYLIKTRGQQVTLSCSPISGHRSVSWYQQTPGQGLQFLFEYFSETQRNKGNFPGRFSGRQFSNSRSEMNVSTLELGDSALYLCASSPGGSSYEQYFGPGTRLTVT.

Only a few counts were recorded for this clone. The J gene is TRBJ2-2, the V gene TRBV20-1; D call uncertain. Germline V lookup: CDR1 DFQATT, CDR2 SNEGSKA (reference sequence). This CDR3 has 11 amino acids. V lost 7 bases, J lost 4 bases, and 7 bases lay in between. CDR3 residues: CSVPGTGELFF. CDR3 in DNA: TGCAGTGTACCGGGCACCGGGGAGCTGTTTTTT.

This rearrangement joins TRBV4-2 to TRBJ2-2; 11 nucleotides agree with TRBD1. This CDR3 is built from 17 residues. Germline V gene data show CDR1 as LGHNA and CDR2 as YNFKEQ. The ends lost 2 bases at V and 5 bases at J; junction bases unmatched: 7. The CDR3 bases are TGTGCCAGCAGCCAATCGGACAGGGGGCGAGGAACCGGGGAGCTGTTTTTT. Translated: CASSQSDRGRGTGELFF.

This rearrangement joins TRBV29-1 to TRBJ1-6, with D hard to call. CDR1 SQVTM and CDR2 ANQGSEA come from the germline V gene. V was shortened by 5 bases and J by 0 bases, with 5 bases between the two germline ends. The CDR3 loop spans 13 amino acids. CDR3 in amino acids: CSVRSSYNSPLHF. The CDR3 nucleotides are TGCAGCGTTCGGAGCTCCTATAATTCACCCCTCCACTTT.

The V gene is TRBV3-1 (or the pseudogene TRBV3-2), the J gene TRBJ1-5; D may be TRBD1 (5 bases). The CDR3 is made up of 13 amino acids. The germline V and J ends were trimmed by 4 bases and 3 bases, with 7 bases remaining between them. Germline V lookup: CDR1 LGHDT, CDR2 YNNKEL (reference sequence). DNA for the CDR3: TGTGCCAGCAGCCCGGGGGTCAATCAGCCCCAGCATTTT. It codes for CASSPGVNQPQHF.

V usage is TRBV12-3 or TRBV12-4 and J usage is TRBJ1-1; 7 nucleotides line up with TRBD1. This CDR3 has 11 residues. With V trimmed by 7 bases and J by 10 bases, 6 bases remained unmatched. CDR3 region: CASKRRQGAFF. The DNA of the CDR3 is TGTGCCAGCAAAAGGAGACAGGGAGCTTTCTTT.

The V and J genes are TRBV11-2 and TRBJ2-3; tentatively, D is TRBD1 (5 bases). The V gene lost 4 bases and the J gene lost 10 bases, with 9 bases spanning the gap. CDR1 is SGHAT, CDR2 FQNNGV, per germline. The CDR3 has 11 residues. CDR3 region: CASSSEGAQYF. The CDR3 DNA follows: TGTGCCAGCAGCTCAGAAGGGGCGCAGTATTTT. The entire variable domain, with the rest obtained from reference TRBV11-2 and TRBJ2-3, is as follows: EAGVAQSPRYKIIEKRQSVAFWCNPISGHATLYWYQQILGQGPKLLIQFQNNGVVDDSQLPKDRFSAERLKGVDSTLKIQPAKLEDSAVYLCASSSEGAQYFGPGTRLTVL.

The V gene is TRBV4-2, the J gene TRBJ1-1; D is ambiguous. The V end was cut by 0 bases, the J end by 4 bases, with 9 bases between. This CDR3 spans 14 amino acids. Germline CDR1 LGHNA, CDR2 YNFKEQ. The chain's CDR3 is CASSQEAGATEAFF. CDR3 coding DNA: TGTGCCAGCAGCCAAGAAGCAGGCGCCACTGAAGCTTTCTTT.

The DNA of the CDR3 is TGTGCCAGCAGTTTGAATCTAGGAGACACAGATACGCAGTATTTT. Protein sequence: CASSLNLGDTDTQYF. V usage is TRBV6-2 or TRBV6-3 and J usage is TRBJ2-3; D gene ambiguous. The germline V and J ends were trimmed by 4 bases and 2 bases, with 13 bases remaining between them. The CDR3 contains 15 residues. Germline loops: CDR1 MNHEY, CDR2 SVGEGT.

This rearrangement joins TRBV6-5 to TRBJ2-1, with 8 bases that match TRBD1. This CDR3 comprises 16 residues. In germline, CDR1 is MNHEY, CDR2 SVGAGI. Trimming cost V 0 bases and J 11 bases; bases outside gene matches: 12. For the CDR3, the DNA is TGTGCCAGCAGTTACTCCCCCGGACAGGGAATTGGTAAGCAGTTCTTC. This sequence encodes CASSYSPGQGIGKQFF.

This clone was observed a handful of times. The chain couples TRBV3-1 (or the pseudogene TRBV3-2) to TRBJ1-1; D may be TRBD1 (5 bases). The ends were cut back, 4 bases at V and 0 bases at J, with 12 bases in the middle. CDR1 LGHDT and CDR2 YNNKEL come from the germline V gene (reference sequence). The CDR3 runs to 15 residues. The CDR3 region has the DNA TGTGCCAGCAGCCGGTCACGACAGATGAACACTGAAGCTTTCTTT. This gives the protein CASSRSRQMNTEAFF.

This clone was seen only a few times. The CDR3 DNA follows: TGCAGTGCTAGTGGACAGCCCTTCACAGATACGCAGTATTTT. Translating it yields CSASGQPFTDTQYF. This sequence joins TRBV20-1 and TRBJ2-3, with D possibly TRBD1 on 6 matching bases. Germline lookup yields CDR1 DFQATT and CDR2 SNEGSKA (reference sequence). Trimming stripped 3 bases from V and 2 bases from J, with 12 bases between. This CDR3 has 14 amino acids.

This clone was seen only once. The chain recombines TRBV4-1 with TRBJ2-2, with D tentatively TRBD2 (5 bases). CDR3 length: 15 residues. V was clipped by 4 bases and J by 2 bases, with 11 bases between them. The germline CDR1 and CDR2 sequences are MGHRA and YSYEKL. CDR3 sequence reads: CASSRGEGNTGELFF. The CDR3 region has the DNA TGCGCCAGCAGCCGGGGAGAAGGCAACACCGGGGAGCTGTTTTTT.

The chain combines TRBV4-2 with TRBJ2-1, with 11 bases lining up with TRBD2. The germline gives CDR1 LGHNA, CDR2 YNFKEQ. Unmatched junction bases numbered 6, after V lost 1 base and J lost 4 bases. This CDR3 is 17 amino acids long. In DNA form, the CDR3 reads TGTGCCAGCAGCCAAGGGGGGGGGACTAGCGGTTACAATGAGCAGTTCTTC. It codes for CASSQGGGTSGYNEQFF.

The rearrangement uses TRBV29-1 and TRBJ2-2; TRBD2 aligns across 7 bases. The CDR3 length is 13 residues. V shed 5 bases and J 1 base; nucleotides not matched to a gene: 1. The germline V gene has CDR1 SQVTM and CDR2 ANQGSEA. CDR3 DNA: TGCAGCGTTCCTAGCGGGAACACCGGGGAGCTGTTTTTT. Encoded protein: CSVPSGNTGELFF.

The chain recombines TRBV19 with TRBJ1-5; 8 bases line up with TRBD1. With V trimmed by 3 bases and J by 4 bases, 14 bases remained unmatched. The CDR3 covers 18 residues. Looked up from germline, CDR1 is LNHDA and CDR2 is SQIVND (reference sequence). Here the CDR3 reads CASSIPSQRTGRNQPQHF. The CDR3 region has the DNA TGTGCCAGTAGTATCCCAAGCCAACGGACAGGGCGGAATCAGCCCCAGCATTTT.

The chain recombines TRBV6-5 with TRBJ1-6, with 7 positions matching TRBD1. In germline, CDR1 is MNHEY, CDR2 SVGAGI. V dropped 6 bases and J dropped 7; count of bases not matched to a gene: 6. The CDR3 has 14 residues. This chain's CDR3 is CASSRQGDNSPLHF. CDR3 in DNA: TGTGCCAGCAGCAGACAGGGAGACAATTCACCCCTCCACTTT.